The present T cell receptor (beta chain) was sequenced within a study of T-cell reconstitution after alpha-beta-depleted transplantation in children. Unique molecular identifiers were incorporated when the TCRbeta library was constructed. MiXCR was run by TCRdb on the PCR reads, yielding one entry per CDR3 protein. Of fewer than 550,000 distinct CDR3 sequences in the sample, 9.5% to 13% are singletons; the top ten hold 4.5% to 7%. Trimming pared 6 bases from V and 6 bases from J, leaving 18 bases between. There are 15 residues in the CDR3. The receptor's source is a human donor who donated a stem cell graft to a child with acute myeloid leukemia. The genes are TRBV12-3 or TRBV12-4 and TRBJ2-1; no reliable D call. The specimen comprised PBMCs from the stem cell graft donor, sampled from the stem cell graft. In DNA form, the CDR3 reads TGTGCCAGCAGCCCCCATCTGGCAGACCTCAATGAGCAGTTCTTC. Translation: CASSPHLADLNEQFF.